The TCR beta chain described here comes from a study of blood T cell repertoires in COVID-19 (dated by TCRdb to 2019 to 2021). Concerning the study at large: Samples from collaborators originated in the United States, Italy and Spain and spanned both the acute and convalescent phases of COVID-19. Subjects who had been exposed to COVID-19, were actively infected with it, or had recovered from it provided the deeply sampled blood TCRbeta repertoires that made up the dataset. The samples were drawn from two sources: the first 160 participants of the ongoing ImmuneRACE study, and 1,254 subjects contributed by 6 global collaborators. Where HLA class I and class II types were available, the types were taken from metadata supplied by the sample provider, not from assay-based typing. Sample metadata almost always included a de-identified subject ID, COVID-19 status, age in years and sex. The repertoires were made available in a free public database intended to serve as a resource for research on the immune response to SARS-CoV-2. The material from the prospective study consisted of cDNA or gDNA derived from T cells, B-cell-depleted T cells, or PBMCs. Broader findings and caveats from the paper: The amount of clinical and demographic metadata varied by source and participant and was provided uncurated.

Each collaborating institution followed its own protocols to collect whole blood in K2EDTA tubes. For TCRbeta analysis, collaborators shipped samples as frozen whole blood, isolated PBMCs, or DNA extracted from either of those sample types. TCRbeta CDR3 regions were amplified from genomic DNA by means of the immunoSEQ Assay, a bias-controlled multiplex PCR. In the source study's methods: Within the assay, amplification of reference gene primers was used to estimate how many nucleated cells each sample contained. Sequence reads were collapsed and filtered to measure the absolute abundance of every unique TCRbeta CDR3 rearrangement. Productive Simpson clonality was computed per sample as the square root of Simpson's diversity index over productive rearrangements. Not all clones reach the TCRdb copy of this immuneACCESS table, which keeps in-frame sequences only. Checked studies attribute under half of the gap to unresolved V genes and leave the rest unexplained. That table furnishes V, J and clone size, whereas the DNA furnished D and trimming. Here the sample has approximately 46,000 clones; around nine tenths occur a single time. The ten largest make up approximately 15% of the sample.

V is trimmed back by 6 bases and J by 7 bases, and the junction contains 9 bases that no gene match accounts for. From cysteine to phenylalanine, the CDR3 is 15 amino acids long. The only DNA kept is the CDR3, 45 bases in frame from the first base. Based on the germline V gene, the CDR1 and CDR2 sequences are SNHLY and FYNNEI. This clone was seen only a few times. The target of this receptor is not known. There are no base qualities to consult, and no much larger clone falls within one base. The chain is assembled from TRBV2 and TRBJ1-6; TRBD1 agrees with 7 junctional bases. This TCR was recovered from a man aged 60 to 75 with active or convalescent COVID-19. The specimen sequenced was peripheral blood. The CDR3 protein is CASSFTGVGNSPLHF. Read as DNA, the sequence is TGTGCCAGCAGCTTCACAGGGGTGGGCAATTCACCCCTCCACTTT.